This T cell receptor beta chain originates from a study of molecular identifiers for immune sequencing clone quantification. Study outcomes and limitations: Highly expanded clones may be undercounted when identical TCR molecules share barcodes. Among effectors, clones above 20 RNA copies held over 97% of molecules; among naive cells, under 1%.

Libraries from naive CD8 cells were generated from approximately 20,000 to 1,000,000 sorted cells (with 10%, 30% or 50% RNA). Naive CD8 T cells were picked out by sorting for CD8+CD4-CCR7+CD45RA+. This clonotype was seen many times. No antigen is known for it. Via MiXCR, TCRdb re-called the PCR reads, giving one row per CDR3 protein. The sample lists just under 650,000 distinct CDR3 sequences, approximately 20% occurring once. There are 12 residues in the CDR3. Trimming took 4 bases from V and 10 from J; bases not matched to a gene: 4. From germline, CDR1 is MRHNA and CDR2 SNTAGT. Sample: naive CD8+ T cells from blood, with Jurkat cell RNA spiked in. Indicated subset: FACS-sorted CD8+CD4-CCR7+CD45RA+ naive T cells. This chain uses TRBV6-4 with TRBJ1-1, with TRBD1 identical over 9 bases. The sequence was collected from a human donor in good health. Some libraries in this study had Jurkat cell RNA spiked in. DNA of the CDR3: TGTGCCAGCAGTGGCGGACAGGGGCCAGCTTTCTTT. Translation: CASSGGQGPAFF.